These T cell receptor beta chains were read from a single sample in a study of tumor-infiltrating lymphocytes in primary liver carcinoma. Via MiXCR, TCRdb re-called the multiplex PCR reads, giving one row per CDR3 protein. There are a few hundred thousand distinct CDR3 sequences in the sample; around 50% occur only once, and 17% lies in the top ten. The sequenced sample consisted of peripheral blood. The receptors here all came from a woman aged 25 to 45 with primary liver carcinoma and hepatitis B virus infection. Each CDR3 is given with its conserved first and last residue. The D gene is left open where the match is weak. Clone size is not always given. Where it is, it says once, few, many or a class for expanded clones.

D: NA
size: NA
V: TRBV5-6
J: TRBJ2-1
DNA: TGTGCCAACAGCTTGTATCGGGACTCGTACAGTGAGCAGTTCTTC
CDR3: CANSLYRDSYSEQFF

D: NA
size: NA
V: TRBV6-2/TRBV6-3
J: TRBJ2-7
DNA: TGTGCCAGCAGTTACGGGAACTCCTACGAGCAGTATTTC
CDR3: CASSYGNSYEQYF

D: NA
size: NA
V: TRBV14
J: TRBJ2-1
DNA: TGTGCCAGCAGCCAAGGATCAGACTACAATGAACAGTTCTTC
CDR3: CASSQGSDYNEQFF

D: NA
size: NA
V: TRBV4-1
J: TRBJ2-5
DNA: TGCGCCAGCAGCCAAGGTAGCAGGGCGGTGACCCAGTACTTC
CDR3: CASSQGSRAVTQYF

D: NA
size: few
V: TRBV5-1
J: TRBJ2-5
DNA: TGCGCCAGCAGCTTGGATGTCCTAAACAAAGAGACCCAGTACTTC
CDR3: CASSLDVLNKETQYF

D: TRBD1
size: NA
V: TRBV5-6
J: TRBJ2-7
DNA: TGTGCCAGCTGCTTGGGACAGTATTCCTACAAGCAGTACTTC
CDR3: CASCLGQYSYKQYF

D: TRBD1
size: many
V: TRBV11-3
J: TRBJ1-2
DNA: TGTGCCAGCAGCTTAGGACAGGGGACTGGCTACACCTTC
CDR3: CASSLGQGTGYTF

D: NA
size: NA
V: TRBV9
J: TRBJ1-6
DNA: TGTGGCAGCAGCTTAGCCGCGGACCCTTATAATTCAGCCCTCCACTTT
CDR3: CGSSLAADPYNSALHF

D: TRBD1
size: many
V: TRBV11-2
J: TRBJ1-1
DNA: TGTGCCAGCAGTATTGGGACAGGGGTGAGTGAAGCTTTCTTT
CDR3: CASSIGTGVSEAFF

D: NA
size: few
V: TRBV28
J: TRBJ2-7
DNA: TGTGCCAGCAGTTTTTTGAGATCCGATAGTGGGCAGTACTTC
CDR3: CASSFLRSDSGQYF

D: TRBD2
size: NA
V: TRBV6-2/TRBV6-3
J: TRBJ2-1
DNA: TGTGCCAGCAGTTACTCGGGACTAGCGTACTACAATGAGCAGTTCTTC
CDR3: CASSYSGLAYYNEQFF

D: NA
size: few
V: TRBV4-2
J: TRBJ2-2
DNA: TGTGCCAGCAGCCCAGGGGGGAGGGTTATCGGGGAGCTGTTTTTT
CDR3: CASSPGGRVIGELFF

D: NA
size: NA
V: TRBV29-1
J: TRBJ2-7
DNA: TGCAGCGTTACGGGCGTTGGCCACGAGCAGTACTTC
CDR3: CSVTGVGHEQYF

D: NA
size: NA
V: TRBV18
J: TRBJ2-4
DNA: TGTGCCAGCTCACCGGTTGAGCTAGCCAAAAACATTCAGTACTTC
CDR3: CASSPVELAKNIQYF